Listed here are 12 T cell receptor beta chains from one sample, sequenced in a study of vaccination effects on CD4 cells after COVID-19. Produced via immunoSEQ multiplex PCR; TCRdb's table is partial and in-frame only. The sample carries about 74,000 clones, 77% recorded once. The antigens these receptors bind are not known. With about ten days of culture completed, CD4+ T cells were isolated. Source: CD4+ T cells from PBMCs cultured without peptide, taken before COVID-19 vaccination. The receptors stem from a human donor who received a COVID-19 vaccine.

The CDR3 DNA is TGTGCCAGAAGCTTGGAGCGGGGGGTTCCCTACGAGCAGTACGTC. It is translated as CARSLERGVPYEQYV. The chain combines TRBV5-3 with TRBJ2-7, with 9 bases that match TRBD2. TRBV5-3 is classed as an ORF, of uncertain function. CDR3 length equals 15 residues. V dropped 0 bases and J dropped 2; count of bases not matched to a gene: 3.

The chain carries TRBV30 and TRBJ2-4; no clear D. The CDR3 spans 14 residues. Germline values: CDR1 GTSNPN, CDR2 SVGIG (reference sequence). Deletions cut 0 bases from V and 2 bases from J, with 8 bases between. DNA of the CDR3: TGTGCCTGGAGTGTAAGTGGGTCCAAAAACATTCAGTACTTC. This encodes CAWSVSGSKNIQYF.

The rearrangement joins TRBV9 to TRBJ2-5; possibly TRBD1 or TRBD2 for D (6 bases each). Germline CDR1 reads SGDLS; CDR2 reads YYNGEE. The CDR3 is made up of 17 amino acids. Trimming took 0 bases from V and 5 from J, leaving 20 bases between them. CDR3 protein: CASSVGAWEEGDETQYF. In nucleotides, the CDR3 is TGTGCCAGCAGCGTAGGAGCCTGGGAGGAGGGGGACGAGACCCAGTACTTC.

This chain links TRBV2 with TRBJ1-5; unclear D gene. CDR3 length equals 14 residues. Trimming took 8 bases from V and 0 from J, leaving 11 bases between them. CDR1 is SNHLY, CDR2 FYNNEI, per germline. The CDR3 loop is CASGPDPSNQPQHF. CDR3 sequence (DNA): TGTGCCAGCGGCCCAGACCCTAGCAATCAGCCCCAGCATTTT.

The rearrangement links TRBV6-2 or TRBV6-3 to TRBJ1-1; D gene unclear. This CDR3 comprises 13 residues. V was trimmed by 4 bases and J by 12 bases, leaving 18 bases between them. CDR1 is MNHEY and CDR2 is SVGEGT in the germline V gene. CDR3 nucleotides: TGTGCCAGCAGTTTCCGAGCCAGGCCGGGGACTTTCTTT. It codes for CASSFRARPGTFF.

The rearrangement uses TRBV9 and TRBJ2-1; D gene unclear. The CDR3 has 13 amino acids. Trimming took off 0 bases at V and 4 bases at J, with 5 bases between the two ends. Germline CDR1 is SGDLS and CDR2 is YYNGEE. CDR3 residues: CASSVALYNEQFF. The CDR3 nucleotides read TGTGCCAGCAGCGTAGCTCTTTACAATGAGCAGTTCTTC.

This clone was picked up a small number of times. J is TRBJ1-4 and V is TRBV12-5, with D unclear. The CDR3 length is 19 residues. The germline CDR1 and CDR2 sequences are LGHNT and FRNRAP. Trimming removed 6 bases from V and 6 bases from J, with 29 bases in between. The chain's CDR3 is CASGRSLGLRSAGYEKLFF. In DNA form, the CDR3 reads TGTGCTAGTGGCCGCTCCTTAGGGTTAAGATCGGCAGGTTATGAAAAACTGTTTTTT.

The chain uses TRBV19 and TRBJ2-5, with D perhaps TRBD2 (5 bases). The CDR3 loop spans 13 amino acids. Germline CDR1 is LNHDA and CDR2 is SQIVND (reference sequence). V was shortened by 4 bases and J by 5 bases, with 11 bases between the two germline ends. The CDR3 bases are TGTGCCAGTAGTAGAGGACTGCTGGAGACCCAGTACTTC. Amino acids: CASSRGLLETQYF. The full variable domain, its missing parts supplied by reference TRBV19 and TRBJ2-5, is DGGITQSPKYLFRKEGQNVTLSCEQNLNHDAMYWYRQDPGQGLRLIYYSQIVNDFQKGDIAEGYSVSREKKESFPLTVTSAQKNPTAFYLCASSRGLLETQYFGPGTRLLVL.

This clone was counted a single time. This sequence joins TRBV21-1 and TRBJ2-5; the DNA was not used to check the table's D call, TRBD2. TRBV21-1 is a recognized pseudogene. There are 19 residues in the CDR3. The CDR3 bases are TGTGCCAGCAGCAGGGGGGCGGCCCGGAATAGCGGGGGTTGTGAGACCCAGTACTTC. Its protein product is CASSRGAARNSGGCETQYF.

This chain connects TRBV29-1 to TRBJ2-5, with D perhaps matching TRBD2 (6 bases). Germline loops: CDR1 SQVTM, CDR2 ANQGSEA. V lost 1 base and J lost 3, with 6 bases in between. The CDR3 contains 12 residues. The CDR3 protein is CSVEGGEETQYF. The CDR3 DNA is TGCAGCGTTGAAGGGGGGGAAGAGACCCAGTACTTC.

The J gene is TRBJ2-1, the V gene TRBV11-1, with D possibly matching TRBD1 (5 bases). The CDR3 is made up of 15 amino acids. CDR1 and CDR2 from the germline V gene are SGHAT and FQDESV (reference sequence). With 2 bases removed from V and 0 bases from J, the gap between germline ends came to 8 bases. The CDR3 nucleotides read TGTGCCAGCAGCTTAATCACAGGCTCCTACAATGAGCAGTTCTTC. Amino acids: CASSLITGSYNEQFF.

There are a few counts of this clone. V and J are TRBV30 and TRBJ2-1, with a weak D call TRBD2 (5 bases). This CDR3 contains 16 residues. Trimming left V 3 bases short and J 0 bases short, with 15 bases between. Germline V gene data show CDR1 as GTSNPN and CDR2 as SVGIG (reference sequence). CDR3 bases: TGTGCCTGGAGCCCCGTCGGGAAGAGCTCCTACAATGAGCAGTTCTTC. Translated: CAWSPVGKSSYNEQFF. Together with reference TRBV30 and TRBJ2-1, the CDR3 gives the full variable domain: SQTIHQWPATLVQPVGSPLSLECTVEGTSNPNLYWYRQAAGRGLQLLFYSVGIGQISSEVPQNLSASRPQDRQFILSSKKLLLSDSGFYLCAWSPVGKSSYNEQFFGPGTRLTVL.